The 21 T cell receptor beta chains given below trace back to one sample, sequenced in a study of CD8 T cells in Susac syndrome. Reverse transcription of about 0.45 to 1 ug RNA was carried out with random hexamers. A single record per CDR3 protein comes from TCRdb applying MiXCR to the immunoSEQ multiplex PCR reads. The top ten clones hold about 0.12% of a sample with approximately 160,000 distinct CDR3 sequences, approximately 95% of them seen once. Sequences were obtained from CD4+ T cells from PBMCs. The source of these receptors is a human donor with Susac syndrome.

The chain couples TRBV28 to TRBJ2-3; D is undetermined. Germline CDR1 is MDHEN and CDR2 is SYDVKM. Trimming removed 4 bases at V and 6 bases at J, with 14 bases between. This CDR3 is built from 14 residues. This CDR3 is CASSSGATPDTQYF. DNA of the CDR3: TGTGCCAGCAGTTCGGGTGCAACTCCCGATACGCAGTATTTT.

The V and J genes are TRBV29-1 and TRBJ2-1; tentatively, D is TRBD2 (7 bases). From germline, CDR1 is SQVTM and CDR2 ANQGSEA. The CDR3 is 15 residues long. Trimming took off 2 bases at V and 8 bases at J, with 19 bases between the two ends. The CDR3 sequence is CSVEKGLAEGDEQFF. The CDR3 coding sequence is TGCAGCGTTGAAAAAGGGCTAGCGGAGGGGGATGAGCAGTTCTTC.

The chain carries TRBV27 and TRBJ2-1, with D perhaps TRBD1 or TRBD2 (5 bases each). Germline V gene sequence: CDR1 MNHEY, CDR2 SMNVEV (reference sequence). The CDR3 consists of 13 residues. Trimming took 5 bases from V and 7 from J, leaving 12 bases between them. The chain's CDR3 is CASSPPWGNEQFF. The CDR3 nucleotides are TGTGCCAGCAGTCCCCCGTGGGGGAATGAGCAGTTCTTC.

The rearrangement uses TRBV28 and TRBJ2-3; D is unclear. The V end lost 3 bases, the J end lost 2 bases, and 6 bases lay between the germline ends. This CDR3 comprises 13 residues. Germline CDR1 MDHEN, CDR2 SYDVKM. The CDR3 reads CASSFRSTDTQYF. In DNA form, the CDR3 reads TGTGCCAGCAGTTTCCGCTCCACAGATACGCAGTATTTT.

The chain recombines TRBV29-1 with TRBJ1-5; D might be TRBD1 (5 bases). The ends were cut back, 8 bases at V and 6 bases at J, with 14 bases in the middle. The CDR3 is 12 residues long. Germline CDR1 and CDR2: SQVTM and ANQGSEA. The chain's CDR3 is CSIGGEGQPQHF. Here the CDR3 DNA reads TGCAGCATTGGAGGGGAAGGTCAGCCCCAGCATTTT.

The rearrangement joins TRBV28 to TRBJ2-1; D call uncertain. The germline V gene encodes CDR1 MDHEN and CDR2 SYDVKM. V lost 4 bases, J lost 0 bases, and 10 bases lay in between. This CDR3 is built from 15 residues. CDR3 in DNA: TGTGCCAGCAGTTGGGTGGGTAGCTCCTACAATGAGCAGTTCTTC. Protein product: CASSWVGSSYNEQFF.

The J gene is TRBJ2-5, the V gene TRBV5-4, with 7 bases matching TRBD2. The CDR3 loop spans 13 amino acids. Germline values: CDR1 SGHNT, CDR2 YYREEE (reference sequence). Trimming cost V 4 bases and J 3 bases; bases outside gene matches: 3. CDR3 nucleotide sequence: TGTGCCAGCAGCGACGGGACTAAAGAGACCCAGTACTTC. The encoded protein is CASSDGTKETQYF.

The chain couples TRBV15 to TRBJ1-4, with D tentatively TRBD1 (6 bases). CDR3 length: 13 residues. Germline-derived CDR1 and CDR2 are LNHNV and YYDKDF (reference sequence). V was clipped by 0 bases and J by 13 bases, with 12 bases between them. The CDR3 coding sequence is TGTGCCACCAGCAGAGATCGGGGGGCCGGACTGTTTTTT. This translates into CATSRDRGAGLFF.

CDR3 sequence (DNA): TGTGCCAGCAGCCATTCCCAGGGTGGCCAAGGGTACGAGCAGTACTTC. It codes for CASSHSQGGQGYEQYF. The chain has TRBV21-1 and TRBJ2-7; the listed D gene, TRBD1, was not tested against the DNA. TRBV21-1 is reported as a pseudogene. The CDR3 runs to 16 residues.

The chain uses TRBV29-1 and TRBJ2-7; D unclear. The germline V gene encodes CDR1 SQVTM and CDR2 ANQGSEA. Trimming removed 7 bases at V and 6 bases at J, with 16 bases between. The CDR3 sequence is 12 residues long. As DNA, the CDR3 is TGCAGCGGGCGCAATCCCCTCGCCGAGCAGTACTTC. This codes for CSGRNPLAEQYF.

The chain has TRBV6-5 and TRBJ2-1; D not resolved. V was clipped by 0 bases and J by 2 bases, with 17 bases between them. The germline V gene has CDR1 MNHEY and CDR2 SVGAGI. This CDR3 has 18 amino acids. CDR3 DNA sequence: TGTGCCAGCAGTTACTCCCCTCCCGGTCCCGGAGCCTACAATGAGCAGTTCTTC. Residues: CASSYSPPGPGAYNEQFF.

This clonotype has only one observation. The rearrangement joins TRBV30 to TRBJ2-5; 8 bases map to TRBD2. Germline V gives CDR1 GTSNPN, CDR2 SVGIG (reference sequence). The CDR3 is 13 residues long. Trimming removed 2 bases from V and 4 bases from J; junction bases left unmatched: 3. CDR3 residues: CAWSRAGAETQYF. CDR3 in DNA: TGTGCCTGGAGTCGAGCGGGAGCAGAGACCCAGTACTTC.

The chain recombines TRBV7-2 with TRBJ2-7, with a tentative D call TRBD1 (7 bases). The CDR3 is made up of 19 amino acids. Deletions cut 3 bases from V and 2 bases from J, with 26 bases between. CDR1 and CDR2 from the germline V gene are SGHTA and FQGNSA. The CDR3 reads CASSFGNTGAAGWTYEQYF. The CDR3 coding sequence is TGTGCCAGCAGCTTCGGAAACACAGGGGCCGCGGGATGGACCTACGAGCAGTACTTC.

The chain has TRBV6-1 and TRBJ2-1; D perhaps matches TRBD2 (5 bases). Germline V gives CDR1 MNHNS, CDR2 SASEGT. V was cut by 6 bases and J by 3 bases, with 18 bases left in between. The CDR3 sequence is 16 residues long. The CDR3 loop is CASSPSGAPSYNEQFF. The CDR3 bases are TGTGCCAGCAGCCCGAGCGGAGCCCCTAGCTACAATGAGCAGTTCTTC.

V gene TRBV9 combines with J gene TRBJ2-5; unclear D gene. Germline lookup yields CDR1 SGDLS and CDR2 YYNGEE. There are 15 residues in the CDR3. Deletions cut 6 bases from V and 1 base from J, with 16 bases between. The CDR3 loop is CASTPKGNLQETQYF. The CDR3, as DNA: TGTGCCAGCACACCCAAAGGGAACCTCCAAGAGACCCAGTACTTC.

CDR3 nucleotides: TGTGCCAGCAGTTTAGTCGCGGCTAGCGGGAGCTACGAGCAGTACTTC. Translated, it gives CASSLVAASGSYEQYF. This rearrangement joins TRBV27 to TRBJ2-7, with 10 bases identical to TRBD2. The germline CDR1 and CDR2 sequences are MNHEY and SMNVEV (reference sequence). There are 16 residues in the CDR3. J lost 3 bases, V lost 2 bases, and 7 bases had no gene match.

The chain couples TRBV28 to TRBJ1-1, with D possibly being TRBD1 (5 bases). The germline gives CDR1 MDHEN, CDR2 SYDVKM. Trimming left V 2 bases short and J 0 bases short, with 16 bases between. The CDR3 extends over 17 amino acids. CDR3 region: CASSLRGAGVLNTEAFF. The CDR3 DNA reads TGTGCCAGCAGTTTAAGGGGCGCTGGAGTCCTGAACACTGAAGCTTTCTTT.

The V call is TRBV28, the J call TRBJ2-6; TRBD2 might be the D (5 bases). The CDR3 length is 17 residues. Between the trimmed V and J ends, which lost 5 bases and 3 bases, there was a span of 17 bases. Per germline, CDR1 MDHEN and CDR2 SYDVKM. CDR3 coding DNA: TGTGCCAGCAGTAATAGCGCCGAGTCTGGTGGGGCCAACGTCCTGACTTTC. Its translation: CASSNSAESGGANVLTF.

The chain links TRBV14 to TRBJ1-1; D not certain. V was pared by 2 bases and J by 2 bases, with 6 bases between. The CDR3 has 13 residues. Germline loops: CDR1 SGHDN, CDR2 FVKESK. CDR3 loop: CASSQLSNTEAFF. The CDR3 DNA reads TGTGCCAGCAGCCAACTCAGCAACACTGAAGCTTTCTTT.

The chain uses TRBV25-1 and TRBJ1-2; D gene ambiguous. This CDR3 has 15 residues. Germline assignment: CDR1 MGHDK and CDR2 SYGVNS. V lost 1 base to trimming and J lost 4 bases, with 13 bases between them. The CDR3: CASSESHKAIYGYTF. In DNA form, the CDR3 reads TGTGCCAGCAGTGAATCGCACAAAGCAATCTATGGCTACACCTTC.

V is TRBV12-3 or TRBV12-4 and J is TRBJ2-3; either TRBD1 or TRBD2 may fit D (6 bases each). The length of the CDR3 is 15 residues. V gave up 5 bases and J gave up 5 bases, with 17 bases separating them. CDR3 coding DNA: TGTGCCAGCAGTCGACCCGGGGGCTGGGGAGATACGCAGTATTTT. It yields the protein CASSRPGGWGDTQYF.